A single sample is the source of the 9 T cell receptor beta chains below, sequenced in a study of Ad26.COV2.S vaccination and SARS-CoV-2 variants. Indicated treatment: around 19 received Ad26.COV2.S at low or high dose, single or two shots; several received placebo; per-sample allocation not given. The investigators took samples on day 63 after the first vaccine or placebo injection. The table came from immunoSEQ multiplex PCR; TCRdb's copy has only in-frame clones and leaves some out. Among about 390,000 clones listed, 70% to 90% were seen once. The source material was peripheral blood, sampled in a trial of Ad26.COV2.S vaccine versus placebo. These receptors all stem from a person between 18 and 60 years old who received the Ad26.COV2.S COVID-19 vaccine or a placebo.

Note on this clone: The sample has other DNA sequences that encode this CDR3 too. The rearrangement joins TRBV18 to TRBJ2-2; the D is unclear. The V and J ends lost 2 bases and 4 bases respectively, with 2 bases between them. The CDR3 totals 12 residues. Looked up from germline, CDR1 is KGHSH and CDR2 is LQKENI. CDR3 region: CASSPVTGELFF. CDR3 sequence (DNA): TGTGCCAGCTCACCAGTCACCGGGGAGCTGTTTTTT.

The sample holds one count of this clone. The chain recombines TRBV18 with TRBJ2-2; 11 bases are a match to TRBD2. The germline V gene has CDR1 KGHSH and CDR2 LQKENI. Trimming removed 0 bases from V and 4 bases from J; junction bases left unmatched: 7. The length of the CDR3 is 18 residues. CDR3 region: CASSPPLTSGVITGELFF. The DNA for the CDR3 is TGTGCCAGCTCACCACCCCTGACTAGCGGGGTGATCACCGGGGAGCTGTTTTTT.

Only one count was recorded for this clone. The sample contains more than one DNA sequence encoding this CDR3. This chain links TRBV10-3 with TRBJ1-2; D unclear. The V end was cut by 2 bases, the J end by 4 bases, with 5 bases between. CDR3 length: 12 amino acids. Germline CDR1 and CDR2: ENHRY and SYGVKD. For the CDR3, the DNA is TGTGCCATCAGTGAGGGTGGCTATGGCTACACCTTC. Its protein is CAISEGGYGYTF.

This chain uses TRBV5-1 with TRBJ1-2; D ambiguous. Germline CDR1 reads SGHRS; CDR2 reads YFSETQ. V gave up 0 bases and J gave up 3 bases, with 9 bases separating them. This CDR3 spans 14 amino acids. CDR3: CASSLAPEDYGYTF. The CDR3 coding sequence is TGCGCCAGCAGCTTGGCCCCAGAGGACTATGGCTACACCTTC.

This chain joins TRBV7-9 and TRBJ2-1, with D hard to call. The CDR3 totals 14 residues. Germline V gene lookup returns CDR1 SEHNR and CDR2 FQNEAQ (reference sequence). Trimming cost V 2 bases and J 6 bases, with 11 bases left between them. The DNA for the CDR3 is TGTGCCAGCAGCTTAAGACTGGTGAGCAATGAGCAGTTCTTC. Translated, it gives CASSLRLVSNEQFF.

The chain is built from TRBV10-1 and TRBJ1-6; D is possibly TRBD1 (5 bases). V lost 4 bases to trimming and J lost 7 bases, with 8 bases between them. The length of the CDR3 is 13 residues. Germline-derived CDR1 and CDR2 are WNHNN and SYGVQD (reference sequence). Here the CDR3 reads CASSVGVNSPLHF. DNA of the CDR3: TGCGCCAGCAGTGTGGGGGTAAATTCACCCCTCCACTTT.

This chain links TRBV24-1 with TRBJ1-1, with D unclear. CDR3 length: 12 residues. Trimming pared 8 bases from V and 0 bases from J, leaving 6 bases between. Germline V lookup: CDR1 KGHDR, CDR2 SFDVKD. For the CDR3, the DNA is TGTGCCACCACGACGGTGAACACTGAAGCTTTCTTT. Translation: CATTTVNTEAFF.

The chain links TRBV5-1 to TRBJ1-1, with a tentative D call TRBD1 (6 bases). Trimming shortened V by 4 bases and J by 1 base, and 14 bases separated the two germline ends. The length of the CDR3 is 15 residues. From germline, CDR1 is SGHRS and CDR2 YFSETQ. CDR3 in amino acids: CASSPGGLANTEAFF. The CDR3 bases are TGCGCCAGCAGCCCCGGGGGCCTAGCGAACACTGAAGCTTTCTTT.

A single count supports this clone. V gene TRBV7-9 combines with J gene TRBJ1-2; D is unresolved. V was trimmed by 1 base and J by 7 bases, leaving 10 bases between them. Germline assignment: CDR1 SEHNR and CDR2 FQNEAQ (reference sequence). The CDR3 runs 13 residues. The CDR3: CASSLGEVGGYTF. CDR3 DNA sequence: TGTGCCAGCAGCTTAGGGGAGGTCGGTGGCTACACCTTC.